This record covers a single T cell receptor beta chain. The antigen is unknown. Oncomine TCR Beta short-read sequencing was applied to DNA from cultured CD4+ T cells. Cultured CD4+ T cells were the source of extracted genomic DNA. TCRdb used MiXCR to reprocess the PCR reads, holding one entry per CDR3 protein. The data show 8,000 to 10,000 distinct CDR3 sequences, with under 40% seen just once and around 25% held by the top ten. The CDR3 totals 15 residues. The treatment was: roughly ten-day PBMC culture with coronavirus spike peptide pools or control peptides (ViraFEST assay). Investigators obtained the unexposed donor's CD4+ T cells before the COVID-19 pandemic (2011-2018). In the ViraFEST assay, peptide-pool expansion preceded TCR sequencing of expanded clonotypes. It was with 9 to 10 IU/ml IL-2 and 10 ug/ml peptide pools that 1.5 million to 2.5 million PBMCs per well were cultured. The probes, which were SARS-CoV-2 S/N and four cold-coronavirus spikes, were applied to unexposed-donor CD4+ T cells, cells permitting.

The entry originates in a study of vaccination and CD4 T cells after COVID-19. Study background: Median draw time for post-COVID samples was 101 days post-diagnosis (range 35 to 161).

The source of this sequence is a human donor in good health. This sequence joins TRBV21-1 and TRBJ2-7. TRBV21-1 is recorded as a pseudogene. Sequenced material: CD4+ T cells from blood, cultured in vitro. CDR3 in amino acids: CASSNQYGTSYEQYF. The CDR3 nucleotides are TGTGCCAGCAGCAACCAATACGGGACCTCCTACGAGCAGTACTTC.